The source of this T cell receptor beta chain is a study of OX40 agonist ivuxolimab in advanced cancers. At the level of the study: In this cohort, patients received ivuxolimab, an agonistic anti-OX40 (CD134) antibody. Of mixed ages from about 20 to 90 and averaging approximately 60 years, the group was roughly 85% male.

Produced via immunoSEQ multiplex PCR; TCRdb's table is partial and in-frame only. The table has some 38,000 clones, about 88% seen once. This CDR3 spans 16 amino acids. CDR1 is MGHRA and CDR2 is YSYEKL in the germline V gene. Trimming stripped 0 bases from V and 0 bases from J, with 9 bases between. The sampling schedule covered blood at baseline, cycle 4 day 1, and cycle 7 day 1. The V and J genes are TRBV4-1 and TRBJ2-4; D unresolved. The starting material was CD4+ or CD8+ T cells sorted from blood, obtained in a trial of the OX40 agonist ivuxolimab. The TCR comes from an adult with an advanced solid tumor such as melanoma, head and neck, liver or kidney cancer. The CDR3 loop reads CASSQEPGLAKNIQYF. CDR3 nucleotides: TGCGCCAGCAGCCAAGAGCCCGGATTAGCCAAAAACATTCAGTACTTC.